The 18 T cell receptor beta chains in this list originate from one sample, sequenced in a study of identifying expanded T cells in peripheral blood. Method: immunoSEQ multiplex PCR; TCRdb's copy keeps in-frame clones and lacks some. The sample lists 100,000 to 150,000 clones, about 86% seen once, with about 8% in the top ten. Sequencing was performed on blood. The receptors stem from a person aged 18 to 75 in good health.

The sample holds one count of this clone. The sample holds other DNA sequences that translate to the same CDR3. The chain recombines TRBV6-6 with TRBJ2-7; D is ambiguous. Germline CDR1 MNHNY, CDR2 SVGAGI (reference sequence). Between the trimmed V and J ends, which lost 0 bases and 0 bases, there was a span of 3 bases. This CDR3 contains 13 residues. As DNA, the CDR3 is TGTGCCAGCAGTTACTCCGGCTCCTACGAGCAGTACTTC. Translated: CASSYSGSYEQYF.

The chain joins TRBV7-2 to TRBJ2-7; TRBD2 matches 10 bases. The V and J ends lost 3 bases and 4 bases, in that order; junction bases with no gene match: 3. CDR3 length: 14 amino acids. Germline CDR1 is SGHTA and CDR2 is FQGNSA. For the CDR3, the DNA is TGTGCCAGCAGCTTCAGCGGGGGGGGATACGAGCAGTACTTC. Translating it yields CASSFSGGGYEQYF.

This rearrangement joins TRBV7-3 to TRBJ1-1; the D gene is possibly TRBD1 (5 bases). Germline CDR1 is SGHTA and CDR2 is FQGTGA. The ends were cut back, 1 base at V and 4 bases at J, with 7 bases in the middle. The CDR3 consists of 13 residues. DNA of the CDR3: TGTGCCAGCAGCTTAAAGGGGAGCACTGAAGCTTTCTTT. It yields the protein CASSLKGSTEAFF.

The chain is built from TRBV6-6 and TRBJ2-2; D remains ambiguous. The germline V gene encodes CDR1 MNHNY and CDR2 SVGAGI (reference sequence). This CDR3 is 16 amino acids long. The germline V and J ends were trimmed by 4 bases and 3 bases, with 15 bases remaining between them. This CDR3 reads CASSLPYVKDTGELFF. As DNA, the CDR3 is TGTGCCAGCAGTTTACCCTATGTGAAAGACACCGGGGAGCTGTTTTTT.

The chain carries TRBV7-9 and TRBJ1-2; no firm D call. Trimming pared 0 bases from V and 1 base from J, leaving 3 bases between. The CDR3 has 13 amino acids. Per the germline V gene, CDR1 is SEHNR and CDR2 is FQNEAQ (reference sequence). CDR3 DNA sequence: TGTGCCAGCAGCTTAGCTAATAACTATGGCTACACCTTC. This codes for CASSLANNYGYTF.

The chain combines TRBV18 with TRBJ2-1; possible D gene TRBD2, 6 bases. CDR3 length: 14 residues. The V gene's germline CDR1 is KGHSH and CDR2 LQKENI. Trimming shortened V by 3 bases and J by 8 bases, and 14 bases separated the two germline ends. In nucleotides, the CDR3 is TGTGCCAGCTCACCCCGGGACTCCTTTCATGAGCAGTTCTTC. Translation gives CASSPRDSFHEQFF.

This clone was recorded only once. V usage is TRBV4-2 and J usage is TRBJ1-1; 9 positions match TRBD1. J gave up 4 bases and V 0 bases, and 3 bases lay outside the gene matches. Germline lookup yields CDR1 LGHNA and CDR2 YNFKEQ. The CDR3 sequence is 15 residues long. The CDR3 is CASSQDWGQGTEAFF. CDR3 sequence (DNA): TGTGCCAGCAGCCAAGATTGGGGACAGGGCACTGAAGCTTTCTTT.

The chain employs TRBV5-1 and TRBJ2-2; no clear D. Germline V CDR1 and CDR2: SGHRS, YFSETQ. The V gene lost 4 bases and the J gene lost 5 bases, with 12 bases spanning the gap. The CDR3 has 14 residues. This CDR3 is CASSGQEGTGELFF. The CDR3 nucleotides read TGCGCCAGCAGCGGGCAGGAAGGTACCGGGGAGCTGTTTTTT.

The chain joins TRBV9 to TRBJ1-2; 9 bases fit TRBD1. V trimming: 3 bases; J trimming: 7 bases; junction bases outside the gene matches: 13. The CDR3 spans 16 residues. CDR1 and CDR2 (germline): SGDLS, YYNGEE. CDR3 residues: CASSATGQGLVAGYTF. Here the CDR3 DNA reads TGTGCCAGCAGCGCCACGGGACAGGGTCTGGTGGCTGGCTACACCTTC.

This sequence joins TRBV7-8 and TRBJ1-2, with 7 bases that match TRBD1. The CDR3 spans 14 residues. Germline trimming cut 5 bases from V and 3 bases from J; bases unmatched to any gene: 6. Per the germline V gene, CDR1 is SGHVS and CDR2 is FQNEAQ. CDR3 in amino acids: CASSPETGYYGYTF. Here the CDR3 DNA reads TGTGCCAGCAGCCCCGAGACAGGGTACTATGGCTACACCTTC.

The V call is TRBV29-1, the J call TRBJ1-2, with D unresolved. CDR3 length: 12 residues. Germline-derived CDR1 and CDR2 are SQVTM and ANQGSEA. The CDR3 coding sequence is TGCTCGTGGCAAAAGGACGGCTATGGCTACACCTTC. Translation gives CSWQKDGYGYTF.

The rearrangement links TRBV28 to TRBJ1-1; 7 bases are shared with TRBD1. Trimming removed 5 bases from V and 11 bases from J; junction bases left unmatched: 14. The CDR3 runs 14 residues. CDR1 is MDHEN, CDR2 SYDVKM, per germline. The CDR3 coding sequence is TGTGCCAGCAGTCTCTCCGACAGGGAGAGAGAGGCTTTCTTT. Amino acids: CASSLSDREREAFF. Complete variable domain (other parts from reference TRBV28 and TRBJ1-1): DVKVTQSSRYLVKRTGEKVFLECVQDMDHENMFWYRQDPGLGLRLIYFSYDVKMKEKGDIPEGYSVSREKKERFSLILESASTNQTSMYLCASSLSDREREAFFGQGTRLTVV.

This chain joins TRBV7-3 and TRBJ2-1; 11 bases are a match to TRBD2. The V segment lost 6 bases and the J segment 3 bases; nucleotides outside the gene matches: 4. Germline V gene data show CDR1 as SGHTA and CDR2 as FQGTGA. The length of the CDR3 is 15 residues. The CDR3: CASRQTSGSYNEQFF. In DNA form, the CDR3 reads TGTGCCAGCAGACAAACTAGCGGGAGCTACAATGAGCAGTTCTTC.

The genes are TRBV6-6 and TRBJ1-5, with a possible D match to TRBD1 (5 bases). Germline CDR1 is MNHNY and CDR2 is SVGAGI (reference sequence). The CDR3 runs to 16 residues. V dropped 2 bases and J dropped 1 base, with 12 bases sitting between them. DNA of the CDR3: TGTGCCAGCAGTTACGCTTATCGGGACAGCAATCAGCCCCAGCATTTT. This codes for CASSYAYRDSNQPQHF.

The V and J genes are TRBV4-3 and TRBJ2-3; 10 bases align to TRBD2. Germline V lookup: CDR1 LGHNA, CDR2 YSLEER. This CDR3 spans 17 amino acids. V dropped 1 base and J dropped 4; count of bases not matched to a gene: 8. This CDR3 reads CASSQGSGGAGADTQYF. Here the CDR3 DNA reads TGCGCCAGCAGCCAAGGGAGCGGGGGGGCCGGGGCAGATACGCAGTATTTT.

The CDR3 sequence is CASTSPSGYEQYF. The CDR3, as DNA: TGTGCCAGCACCTCCCCATCGGGCTACGAGCAGTACTTC. The V call is TRBV6-4, the J call TRBJ2-7; D is unresolved. CDR3 length: 13 amino acids. V gave up 7 bases and J gave up 3 bases, with 13 bases separating them. Germline V gene lookup returns CDR1 MRHNA and CDR2 SNTAGT.

This sequence joins TRBV28 and TRBJ1-1; D is possibly TRBD1 (5 bases). Germline CDR1 reads MDHEN; CDR2 reads SYDVKM. V shed 1 base and J shed 7 bases, with 16 bases lying between them. This CDR3 region has 15 residues. CDR3 sequence: CASSLSRSGPREAFF. DNA of the CDR3: TGTGCCAGCAGTTTATCCCGGTCGGGGCCTCGTGAAGCTTTCTTT. The full variable domain, rest sourced from reference TRBV28 and TRBJ1-1, is DVKVTQSSRYLVKRTGEKVFLECVQDMDHENMFWYRQDPGLGLRLIYFSYDVKMKEKGDIPEGYSVSREKKERFSLILESASTNQTSMYLCASSLSRSGPREAFFGQGTRLTVV.

This clone has a single count. The DNA of the CDR3 is TGCGCCAGCAGCTTGGATTCTCAGGGGCATTGGTCCGGGGAGCTGTTTTTT. This sequence encodes CASSLDSQGHWSGELFF. This chain links TRBV5-1 with TRBJ2-2; D may be TRBD1 (6 bases). In germline, CDR1 is SGHRS, CDR2 YFSETQ. The CDR3 covers 17 residues. Trimming took off 0 bases at V and 6 bases at J, with 18 bases between the two ends.